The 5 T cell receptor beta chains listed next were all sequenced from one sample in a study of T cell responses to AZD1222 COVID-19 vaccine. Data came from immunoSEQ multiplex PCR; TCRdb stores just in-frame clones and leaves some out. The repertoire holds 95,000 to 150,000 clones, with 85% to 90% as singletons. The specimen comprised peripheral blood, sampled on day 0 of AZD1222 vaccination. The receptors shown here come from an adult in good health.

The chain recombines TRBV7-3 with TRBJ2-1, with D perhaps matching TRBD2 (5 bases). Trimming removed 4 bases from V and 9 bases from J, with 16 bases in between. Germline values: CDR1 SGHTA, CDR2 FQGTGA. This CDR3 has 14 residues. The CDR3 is CASSSSGSSSEQFF. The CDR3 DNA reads TGTGCCAGCAGCTCCTCGGGGAGCAGCAGTGAGCAGTTCTTC.

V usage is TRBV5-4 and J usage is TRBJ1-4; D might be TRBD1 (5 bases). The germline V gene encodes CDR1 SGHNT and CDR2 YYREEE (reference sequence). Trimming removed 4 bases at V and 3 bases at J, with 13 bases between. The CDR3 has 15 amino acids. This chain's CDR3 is CASSRQAGANEKLFF. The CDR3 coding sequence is TGTGCCAGCAGCCGTCAGGCGGGGGCTAATGAAAAACTGTTTTTT.

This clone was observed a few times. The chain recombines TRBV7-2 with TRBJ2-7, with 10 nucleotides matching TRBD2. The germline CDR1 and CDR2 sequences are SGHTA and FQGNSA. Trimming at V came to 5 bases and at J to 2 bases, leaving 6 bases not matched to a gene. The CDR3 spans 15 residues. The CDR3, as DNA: TGTGCCAGCAGCCCGGGGACTAGCGAGACCTACGAGCAGTACTTC. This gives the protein CASSPGTSETYEQYF.

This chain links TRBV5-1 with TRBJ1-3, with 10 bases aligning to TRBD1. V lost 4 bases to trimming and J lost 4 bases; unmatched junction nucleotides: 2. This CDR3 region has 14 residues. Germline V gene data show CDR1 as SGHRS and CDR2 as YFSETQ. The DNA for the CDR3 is TGCGCCAGCAGCGGGACAGGGGTCGGAAACACCATATATTTT. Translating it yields CASSGTGVGNTIYF.

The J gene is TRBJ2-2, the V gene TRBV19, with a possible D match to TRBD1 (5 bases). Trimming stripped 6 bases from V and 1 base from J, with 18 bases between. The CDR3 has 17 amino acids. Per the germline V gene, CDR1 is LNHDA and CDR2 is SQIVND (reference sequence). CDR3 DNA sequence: TGTGCCAGTAGCCCGTTGGTGGGGCGAGGGAACACCGGGGAGCTGTTTTTT. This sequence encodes CASSPLVGRGNTGELFF.